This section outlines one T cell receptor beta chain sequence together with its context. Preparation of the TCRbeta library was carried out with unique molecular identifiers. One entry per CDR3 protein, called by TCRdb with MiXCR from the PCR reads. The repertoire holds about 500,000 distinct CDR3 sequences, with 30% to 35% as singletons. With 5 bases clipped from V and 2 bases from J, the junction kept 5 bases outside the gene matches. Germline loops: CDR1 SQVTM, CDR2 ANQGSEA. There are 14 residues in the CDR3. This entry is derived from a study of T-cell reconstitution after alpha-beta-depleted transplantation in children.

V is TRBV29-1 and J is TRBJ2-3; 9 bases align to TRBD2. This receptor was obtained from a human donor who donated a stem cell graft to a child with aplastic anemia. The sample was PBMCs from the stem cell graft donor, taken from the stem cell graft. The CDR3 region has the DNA TGCAGCGTTCGCGGGAGGGGGAACACAGATACGCAGTATTTT. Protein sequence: CSVRGRGNTDTQYF.